This record covers a single T cell receptor (beta chain). The data originate from a study of beta chain features in type 1 diabetes. Reverse transcription of all isolated RNA meant that expressed TCRB transcripts were sequenced. The average read count of naive, central memory and regulatory T cell samples was approximately 3.5 million. TCRdb's copy holds only in-frame clones and misses some; the assay was immunoSEQ multiplex PCR. The sample gives under 450,000 clones, about 14% of which show up once; 0.035% to 0.04% is in the top ten. V dropped 6 bases and J dropped 0 bases, with 16 bases sitting between them. The CDR3 totals 16 residues. The germline gives CDR1 SGHRS, CDR2 YFSETQ.

The sequence was obtained from a man aged 30 to 39 in good health. V usage is TRBV5-1 and J usage is TRBJ1-3; D gene unclear. Material for sequencing was naive CD4+ T cells from blood. CDR3 coding DNA: TGCGCCAGCACTCAATACGATTGGAGCTCTGGAAACACCATATATTTT. This gives the protein CASTQYDWSSGNTIYF.